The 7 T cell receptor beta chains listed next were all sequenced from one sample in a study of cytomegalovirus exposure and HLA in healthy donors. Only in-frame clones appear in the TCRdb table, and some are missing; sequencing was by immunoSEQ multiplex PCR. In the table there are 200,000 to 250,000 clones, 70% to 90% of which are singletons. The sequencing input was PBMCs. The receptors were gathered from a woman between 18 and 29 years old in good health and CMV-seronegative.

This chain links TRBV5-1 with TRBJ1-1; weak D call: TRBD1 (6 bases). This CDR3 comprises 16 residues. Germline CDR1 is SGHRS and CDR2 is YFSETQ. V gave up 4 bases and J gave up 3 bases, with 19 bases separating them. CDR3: CASSGGRAVLHTEAFF. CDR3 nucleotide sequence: TGCGCCAGCAGCGGGGGCAGGGCAGTTTTGCACACTGAAGCTTTCTTT.

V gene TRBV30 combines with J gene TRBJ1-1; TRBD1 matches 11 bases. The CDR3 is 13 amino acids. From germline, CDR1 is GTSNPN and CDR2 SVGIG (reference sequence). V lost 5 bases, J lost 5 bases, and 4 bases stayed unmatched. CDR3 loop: CAWGQGAGTEAFF. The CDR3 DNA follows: TGTGCCTGGGGACAGGGGGCGGGAACTGAAGCTTTCTTT.

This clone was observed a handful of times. CDR3 nucleotide sequence: TGTGCCAGCAGTTCGCGAAGGGGGCTTGAAGGCTACACCTTC. It specifies CASSSRRGLEGYTF. This rearrangement joins TRBV27 to TRBJ1-2; TRBD1 matches 7 bases. Germline CDR1 reads MNHEY; CDR2 reads SMNVEV (reference sequence). Trimming cost V 4 bases and J 8 bases; bases outside gene matches: 10. CDR3 size: 14 residues.

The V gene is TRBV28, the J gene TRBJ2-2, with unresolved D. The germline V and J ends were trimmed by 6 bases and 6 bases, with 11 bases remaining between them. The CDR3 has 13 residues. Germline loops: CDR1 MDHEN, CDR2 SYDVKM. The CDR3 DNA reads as TGTGCCAGCAGGACCCACCCGGCCGGGGAGCTGTTTTTT. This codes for CASRTHPAGELFF. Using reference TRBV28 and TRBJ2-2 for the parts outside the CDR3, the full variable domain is DVKVTQSSRYLVKRTGEKVFLECVQDMDHENMFWYRQDPGLGLRLIYFSYDVKMKEKGDIPEGYSVSREKKERFSLILESASTNQTSMYLCASRTHPAGELFFGEGSRLTVL.

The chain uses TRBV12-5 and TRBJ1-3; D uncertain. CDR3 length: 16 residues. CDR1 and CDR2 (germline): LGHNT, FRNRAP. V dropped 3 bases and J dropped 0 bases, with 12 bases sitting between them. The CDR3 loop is CASGLVLFPSGNTIYF. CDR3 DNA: TGTGCTAGTGGTTTAGTCCTCTTCCCCTCTGGAAACACCATATATTTT.

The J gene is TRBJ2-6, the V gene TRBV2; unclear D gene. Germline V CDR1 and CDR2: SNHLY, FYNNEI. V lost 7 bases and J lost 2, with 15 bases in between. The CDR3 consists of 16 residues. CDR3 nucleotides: TGTGCCAGCATTTTCGACCTCTGGGCTGGGGCCAACGTCCTGACTTTC. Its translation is CASIFDLWAGANVLTF.

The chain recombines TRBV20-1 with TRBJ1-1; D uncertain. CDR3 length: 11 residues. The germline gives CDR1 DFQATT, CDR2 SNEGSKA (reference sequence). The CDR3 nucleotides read TGCAGGGGAAGCATGAACACTGAAGCTTTCTTT. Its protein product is CRGSMNTEAFF.